Listed below are T cell receptor beta chains from one sample, sequenced in a study of cytomegalovirus exposure and HLA in healthy donors. The table came from immunoSEQ multiplex PCR; TCRdb's copy has only in-frame clones and leaves some out. Of about 150,000 clones listed, around 79% are singletons. Specimen: PBMCs. These receptors came from a man between 50 and 59 years old in good health and CMV-seropositive. CDR3s include the opening cysteine and the closing phenylalanine or tryptophan. The D gene is left open where the match is weak. Not every row has a clone size; where given, it reads once, few, many or a size class.

TRBJ2-1 TRBD2 NA TRBV7-9 TGTGCCACCCTACGGGCGGGAGGCTACAATGAGCAGTTCTTC CATLRAGGYNEQFF
TRBJ1-1 TRBD1 once TRBV5-1 TGCGCCAGCAGCTTGGTTCAGGGGGCGGGTGAAGCTTTCTTT CASSLVQGAGEAFF
TRBJ1-4 NA NA TRBV7-9 TGTTCCAGCAGCTTTAGCACCGGAGGAGAAAAACTGTTTTTT CSSSFSTGGEKLFF
TRBJ1-2 TRBD1 NA TRBV18 TGTGCCAGCTCAGCCCAGGGGGCTAATGGCTACACCTTC CASSAQGANGYTF
TRBJ1-1 TRBD1 NA TRBV5-1 TGCGCCAGCAGGCAGGGGGAGGATTGGACTGAAGCTTTCTTT CASRQGEDWTEAFF
TRBJ2-7 TRBD1 NA TRBV28 TGTGCCAGCAGTCACCATCCAACAGGGGAAGACTACGAGCAGTACTTC CASSHHPTGEDYEQYF
TRBJ2-7 TRBD2 NA TRBV7-8 TGTGCCAGCAGCCCGGGACTAGCGGGAATCTACGAGCAGTACTTC CASSPGLAGIYEQYF
TRBJ2-7 TRBD2 NA TRBV9 TGTGCCAGCAGCGTTGGACTAGCGGGAGGGCTCTCCTACGAGCAGTACTTC CASSVGLAGGLSYEQYF
TRBJ1-3 NA NA TRBV10-2 TGCGCCAGCAGTGACCCGGGGGGAAACACCATATATTTT CASSDPGGNTIYF
TRBJ2-7 NA NA TRBV15 TGTGCCACCAGCAGAGATCGAGGGGGCGAGCAGTACTTC CATSRDRGGEQYF
TRBJ1-2 NA NA TRBV11-2 TGTGCCAGCAGCCAGGTTCCCGCAGATATTCGTGGCTACACCTTC CASSQVPADIRGYTF
TRBJ1-5 TRBD1 NA TRBV5-3 TGTGCCAGAAGCACCGGGGACAGATGCAATCAGCCCCAGCATTTT CARSTGDRCNQPQHF
TRBJ2-1 NA NA TRBV29-1 TGCAGCGTTGAACCTACAGGGTCCAATGAGCAGTTCTTC CSVEPTGSNEQFF
TRBJ2-3 TRBD2 NA TRBV4-1 TGCGCCAGCAGCAAGGGACTAGCGGGAGAAGATACGCAGTATTTT CASSKGLAGEDTQYF
TRBJ2-1 NA NA TRBV23-1 TGCGCCAGCAGTCGTGAGGCCAGCCAGTTCTCCTACAATGAGCAGTTCTTC CASSREASQFSYNEQFF
TRBJ2-1 TRBD1 few TRBV28 TGTGCCAGCAGCAGACGACAGGGGAATGAGCAGTTCTTC CASSRRQGNEQFF
TRBJ1-2 NA NA TRBV9 TGTGCCAGCAGCGGTACAGGCTATGGCTACACCTTC CASSGTGYGYTF
TRBJ2-3 NA once TRBV29-1 TGCAGCGTTGATCGTGGCGGGCCGAGCACAGATACGCAGTATTTT CSVDRGGPSTDTQYF
TRBJ2-1 NA NA TRBV6-5 TGTGCCAGCAGTTACTCGGCAGCGGACAATGAGCAGTTCTTC CASSYSAADNEQFF
TRBJ2-7 NA few TRBV30 TGTGCCTGGAGTGCCTTTACCGGACTCAGGTCACACGAGCAGTACTTC CAWSAFTGLRSHEQYF
TRBJ2-7 NA NA TRBV5-5 TGTGCCAGCAGCGTAAACTCGGCCTACGAGCAGTACTTC CASSVNSAYEQYF
TRBJ2-7 NA NA TRBV6-4 TGTGCCAGCAGTAGGGAGGAATCCTACGAGCAGTACTTC CASSREESYEQYF
TRBJ1-6 NA NA TRBV5-6 TGTGCCAGCAGCCGGGACTTGGGGAATTCACCCCTCCACTTT CASSRDLGNSPLHF
TRBJ2-3 NA once TRBV7-5 TGTGCCAGAAGCTTAAGGGCGGGGACTAGCACAGATACGCAGTATTTT CARSLRAGTSTDTQYF
TRBJ2-7 TRBD1 NA TRBV27 TGTGCCAGCAGTTTATCGCCTAGGGACAGGGTGGCCGAGCAGTACTTC CASSLSPRDRVAEQYF
TRBJ2-2 TRBD2 NA TRBV5-1 TGCGCCAGCAGCGCTAGCGGGAGGGCGAACACCGGGGAGCTGTTTTTT CASSASGRANTGELFF
TRBJ1-4 TRBD1 NA TRBV4-1 TGCGCCAGCAGCCCCACGGGACAGAATTTAAAACTGTTTTTT CASSPTGQNLKLFF
TRBJ2-5 NA NA TRBV11-3 TGTGCCAGCAGCCGTCGCGCTAGTGGCCAAGAGACCCAGTACTTC CASSRRASGQETQYF
TRBJ1-4 TRBD1 NA TRBV19 TGTGCCAGTAGTGCCAACAGGGGGCCGTTTGGAGAAAAACTGTTTTTT CASSANRGPFGEKLFF
TRBJ2-3 TRBD1 NA TRBV5-1 TGCGCCAGCAGAGGACAGGGCACCAGCACAGATACGCAGTATTTT CASRGQGTSTDTQYF
TRBJ2-7 TRBD1 NA TRBV2 TGTGCCAGCAGTGAAGACAGGGGGCATCCCTACGAGCAGTACTTC CASSEDRGHPYEQYF
TRBJ1-6 NA NA TRBV18 TGTGCCAGCTCACCACCAGGGGGGGGTTCACCCCTCCACTTT CASSPPGGGSPLHF
TRBJ2-7 NA NA TRBV5-1 TGCGCCAGCGGCGTCGGGGGTTTCGAGCAGTACTTC CASGVGGFEQYF
TRBJ2-1 TRBD2 few TRBV5-6 TGTGCCAGCAGCCCCGATAGCGGGAGAAATGAGCAGTTCTTC CASSPDSGRNEQFF
TRBJ1-2 NA few TRBV6-6 TGTGCCAGCATAACAGGAAACTATGGCTACACCTTC CASITGNYGYTF
TRBJ1-2 TRBD1 NA TRBV4-1 TGCGCCAGCAGGGATCCCGGGACAGGGGACTATGGCTACACCTTC CASRDPGTGDYGYTF
TRBJ2-1 NA NA TRBV30 TGTGCCTGGAGTTTAGGGGCCACCTACAATGAGCAGTTCTTC CAWSLGATYNEQFF
TRBJ2-7 TRBD2 NA TRBV15 TGTGCCACCAGCGTCGGGACTAGCTACGAGCAGTACTTC CATSVGTSYEQYF
TRBJ2-2 NA NA TRBV19 TGTGCCAGTAGTATTGTCAAGAACACCGGGGAGCTGTTTTTT CASSIVKNTGELFF
TRBJ2-7 TRBD1 NA TRBV15 TGTGCCACCAGTCCAAGGACAGGCTTTGAGGAGCAGTACTTC CATSPRTGFEEQYF
TRBJ2-2 NA NA TRBV6-6 TGTGCCAGCAGTTATGCAGGCCGGAACACCGGGGAGCTGTTTTTT CASSYAGRNTGELFF
TRBJ2-3 TRBD2 NA TRBV6-6 TGTGCCAGCAGTTACGGTTGGCGGGAGGGGACAGATACGCAGTATTTT CASSYGWREGTDTQYF
TRBJ1-1 TRBD1 NA TRBV27 TGTGCCAGCAGTTTAACGGACAGGGGGCCTCATGATGAAGCTTTCTTT CASSLTDRGPHDEAFF
TRBJ2-7 TRBD1 NA TRBV7-2 TGTGCCAGCAGCTACCCGGGACAGGGGGCGGGGAACGAGCAGTACTTC CASSYPGQGAGNEQYF